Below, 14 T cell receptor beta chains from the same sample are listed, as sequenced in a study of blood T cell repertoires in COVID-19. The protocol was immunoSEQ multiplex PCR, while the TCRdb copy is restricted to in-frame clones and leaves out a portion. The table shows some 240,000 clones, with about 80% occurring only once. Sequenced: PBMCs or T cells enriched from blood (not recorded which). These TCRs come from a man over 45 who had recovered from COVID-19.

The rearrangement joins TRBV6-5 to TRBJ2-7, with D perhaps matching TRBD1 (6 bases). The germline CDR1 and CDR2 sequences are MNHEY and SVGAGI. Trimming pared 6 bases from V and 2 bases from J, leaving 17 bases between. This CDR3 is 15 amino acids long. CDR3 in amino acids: CASRIRGGTTYEQYF. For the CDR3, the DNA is TGTGCCAGCAGGATTAGAGGTGGGACAACCTACGAGCAGTACTTC.

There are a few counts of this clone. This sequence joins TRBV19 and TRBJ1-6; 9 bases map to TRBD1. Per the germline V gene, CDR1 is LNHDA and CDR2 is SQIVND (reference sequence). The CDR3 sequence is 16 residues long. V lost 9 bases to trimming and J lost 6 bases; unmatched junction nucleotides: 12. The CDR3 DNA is TGTGCCAGCTCCACCTTGCAGGGACAGGGTAATTCACCCCTCCACTTT. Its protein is CASSTLQGQGNSPLHF.

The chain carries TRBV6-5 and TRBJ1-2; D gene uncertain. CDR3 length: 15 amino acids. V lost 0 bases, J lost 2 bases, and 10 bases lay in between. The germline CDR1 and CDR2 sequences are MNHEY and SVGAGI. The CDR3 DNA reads TGTGCCAGCAGTTACTCGATATTAGTGAACTATGGCTACACCTTC. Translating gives CASSYSILVNYGYTF.

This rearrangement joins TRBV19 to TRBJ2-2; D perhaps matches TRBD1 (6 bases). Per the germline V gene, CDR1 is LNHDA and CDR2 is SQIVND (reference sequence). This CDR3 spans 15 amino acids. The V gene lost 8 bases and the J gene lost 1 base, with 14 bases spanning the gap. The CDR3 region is CASGQIGRNTGELFF. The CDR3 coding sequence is TGTGCCAGTGGACAGATCGGAAGGAACACCGGGGAGCTGTTTTTT.

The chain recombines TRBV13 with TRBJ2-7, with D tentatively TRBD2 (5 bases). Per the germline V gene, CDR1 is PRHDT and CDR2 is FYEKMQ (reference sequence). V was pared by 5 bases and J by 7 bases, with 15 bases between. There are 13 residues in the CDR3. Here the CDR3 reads CASSARATGEQYF. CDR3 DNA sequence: TGTGCCAGCAGCGCGAGAGCGACGGGGGAGCAGTACTTC.

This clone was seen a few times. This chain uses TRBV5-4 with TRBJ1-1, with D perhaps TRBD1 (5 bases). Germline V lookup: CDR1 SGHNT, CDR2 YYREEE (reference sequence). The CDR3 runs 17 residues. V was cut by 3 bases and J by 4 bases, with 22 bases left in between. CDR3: CASSSGVPKQDPTEAFF. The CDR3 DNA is TGTGCCAGCAGCTCAGGCGTCCCCAAACAGGATCCCACTGAAGCTTTCTTT.

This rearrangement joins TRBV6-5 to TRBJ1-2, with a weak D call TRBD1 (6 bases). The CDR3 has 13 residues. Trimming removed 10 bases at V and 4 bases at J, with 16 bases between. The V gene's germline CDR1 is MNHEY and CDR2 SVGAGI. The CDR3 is CANHDRSIYGYTF. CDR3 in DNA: TGTGCCAATCACGACAGGTCGATCTATGGCTACACCTTC.

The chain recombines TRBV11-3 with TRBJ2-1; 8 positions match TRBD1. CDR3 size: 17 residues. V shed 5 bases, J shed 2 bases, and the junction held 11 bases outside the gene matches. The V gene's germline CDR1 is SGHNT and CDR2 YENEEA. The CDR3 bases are TGTGCCAGCAGCCTTCTCTGGACAGGGCTTACCTACAATGAGCAGTTCTTC. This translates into CASSLLWTGLTYNEQFF.

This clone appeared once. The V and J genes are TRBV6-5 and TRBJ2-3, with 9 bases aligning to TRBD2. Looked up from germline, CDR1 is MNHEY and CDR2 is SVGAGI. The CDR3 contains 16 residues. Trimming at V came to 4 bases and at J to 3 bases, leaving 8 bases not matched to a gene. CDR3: CASSSAGGLRTDTQYF. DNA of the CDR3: TGTGCCAGCAGTTCTGCGGGGGGGCTCAGGACAGATACGCAGTATTTT.

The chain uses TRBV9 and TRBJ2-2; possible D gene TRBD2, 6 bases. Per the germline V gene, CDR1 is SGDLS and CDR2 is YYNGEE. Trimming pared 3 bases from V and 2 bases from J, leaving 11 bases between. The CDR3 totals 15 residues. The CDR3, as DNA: TGTGCCAGCAGCGGGCGACTAGAAAACACCGGGGAGCTGTTTTTT. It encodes CASSGRLENTGELFF.

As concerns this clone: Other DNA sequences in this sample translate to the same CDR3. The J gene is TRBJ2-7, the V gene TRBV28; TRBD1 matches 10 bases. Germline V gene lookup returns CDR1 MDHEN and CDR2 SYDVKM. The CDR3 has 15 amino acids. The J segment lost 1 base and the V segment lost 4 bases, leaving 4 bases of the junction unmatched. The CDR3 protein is CASSSPGQGSYEQYF. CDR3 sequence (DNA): TGTGCCAGCAGTTCGCCGGGACAGGGGTCCTACGAGCAGTACTTC.

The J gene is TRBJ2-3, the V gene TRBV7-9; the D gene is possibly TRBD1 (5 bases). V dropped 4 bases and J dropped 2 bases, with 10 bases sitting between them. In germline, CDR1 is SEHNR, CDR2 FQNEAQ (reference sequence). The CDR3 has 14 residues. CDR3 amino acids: CASSSRGFTDTQYF. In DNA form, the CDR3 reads TGTGCCAGCAGCTCTAGGGGTTTCACAGATACGCAGTATTTT.

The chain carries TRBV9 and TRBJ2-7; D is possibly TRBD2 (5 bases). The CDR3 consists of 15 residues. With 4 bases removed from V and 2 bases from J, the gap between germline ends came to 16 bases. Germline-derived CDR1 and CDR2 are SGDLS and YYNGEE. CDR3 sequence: CASSPASGVAYEQYF. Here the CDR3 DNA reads TGTGCCAGCAGCCCCGCGTCCGGGGTGGCCTACGAGCAGTACTTC.

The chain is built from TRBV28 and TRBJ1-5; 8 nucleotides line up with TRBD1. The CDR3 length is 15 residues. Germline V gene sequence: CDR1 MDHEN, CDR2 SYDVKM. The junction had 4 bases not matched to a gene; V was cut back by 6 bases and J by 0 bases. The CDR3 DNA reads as TGTGCCAGCAGCGGACAGGGTAATAGCAATCAGCCCCAGCATTTT. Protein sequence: CASSGQGNSNQPQHF.